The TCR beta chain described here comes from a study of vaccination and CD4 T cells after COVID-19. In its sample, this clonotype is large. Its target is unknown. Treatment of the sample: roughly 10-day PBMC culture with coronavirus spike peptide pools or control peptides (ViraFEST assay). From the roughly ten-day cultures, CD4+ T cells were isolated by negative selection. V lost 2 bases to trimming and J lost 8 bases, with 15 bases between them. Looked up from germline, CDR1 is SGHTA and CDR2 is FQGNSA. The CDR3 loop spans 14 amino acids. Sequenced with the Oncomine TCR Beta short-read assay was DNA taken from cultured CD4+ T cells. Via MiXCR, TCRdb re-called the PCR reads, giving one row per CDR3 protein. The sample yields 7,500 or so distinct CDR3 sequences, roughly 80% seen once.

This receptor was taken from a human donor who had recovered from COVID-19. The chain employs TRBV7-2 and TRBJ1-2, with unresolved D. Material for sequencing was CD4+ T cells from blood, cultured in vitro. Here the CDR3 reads CASSLSLPAGGYTF. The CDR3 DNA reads TGTGCCAGCAGCTTATCTCTCCCGGCGGGCGGCTACACCTTC.